A single sample is the source of the 18 T cell receptor beta chains below, sequenced in a study of cytomegalovirus exposure and HLA in healthy donors. Some clones are missing from TCRdb's copy, which holds only in-frame ones; the method was immunoSEQ multiplex PCR. This table holds about 160,000 clones, about 86% found once. Specimen: PBMCs. These receptors originate from a woman in her 30s in good health and CMV-seronegative.

This clone has only a few counts. The gene calls are TRBV5-6 and TRBJ2-5; D is possibly TRBD2 (6 bases). Germline V gene sequence: CDR1 SGHDT, CDR2 YYEEEE. V was clipped by 6 bases and J by 0 bases, with 15 bases between them. The CDR3 spans 15 residues. CDR3 in amino acids: CASKRGWTYQETQYF. The CDR3, as DNA: TGTGCCAGCAAACGGGGGTGGACGTACCAAGAGACCCAGTACTTC.

The V gene is TRBV7-3, the J gene TRBJ2-7; D could derive from TRBD1 or TRBD2 (5 bases each). CDR3 length: 14 residues. Trimming stripped 5 bases from V and 1 base from J, with 12 bases between. Germline V gene lookup returns CDR1 SGHTA and CDR2 FQGTGA. The CDR3 here is CASSPGDRSYEQYF. The DNA for the CDR3 is TGTGCCAGCAGCCCTGGGGACCGGTCCTACGAGCAGTACTTC.

The J gene is TRBJ1-2, the V gene TRBV4-3; D call uncertain. CDR1 and CDR2 (germline): LGHNA, YSLEER. The CDR3 is 16 amino acids. V was trimmed by 0 bases and J by 4 bases, leaving 15 bases between them. CDR3 region: CASSQDPGSWVYGYTF. The CDR3 coding sequence is TGCGCCAGCAGCCAAGATCCGGGCAGCTGGGTCTATGGCTACACCTTC.

The V gene is TRBV7-9, the J gene TRBJ2-7, with 10 bases fitting TRBD1. The CDR3 spans 18 residues. Germline V lookup: CDR1 SEHNR, CDR2 FQNEAQ (reference sequence). With 5 bases clipped from V and 1 base from J, the junction kept 14 bases outside the gene matches. The DNA of the CDR3 is TGTGCCAGCAGCCCCCAAAATTACCGGGACAGGGGTTCCTACGAGCAGTACTTC. This sequence encodes CASSPQNYRDRGSYEQYF.

The CDR3 coding sequence is TGTGCCAGCAGAGAGGACAGCTACGAGCAGTACTTC. Translated: CASREDSYEQYF. The V and J genes are TRBV6-5 and TRBJ2-7; D perhaps matches TRBD1 (6 bases). CDR1 MNHEY and CDR2 SVGAGI come from the germline V gene. Trimming left V 6 bases short and J 3 bases short, with 9 bases between. This CDR3 spans 12 amino acids.

The rearrangement joins TRBV4-2 to TRBJ2-7; D unresolved. Trimming took off 10 bases at V and 7 bases at J, with 11 bases between the two ends. The germline gives CDR1 LGHNA, CDR2 YNFKEQ. The CDR3 extends over 10 amino acids. The chain's CDR3 is CAKWGGEQYF. CDR3 DNA sequence: TGTGCCAAGTGGGGTGGGGAGCAGTACTTC.

This clone was seen just once. The chain carries TRBV4-3 and TRBJ2-3; 9 bases are a match to TRBD2. After removal of 2 bases from V and 4 bases from J, the junction contained 7 bases not matched to a gene. This CDR3 has 16 amino acids. The germline CDR1 and CDR2 sequences are LGHNA and YSLEER. The DNA of the CDR3 is TGCGCCAGCAGCCAATCCGGTAGCGGGAGCTCAGATACGCAGTATTTT. Translated, it gives CASSQSGSGSSDTQYF.

V usage is TRBV28 and J usage is TRBJ2-5, with 10 bases identical to TRBD2. Germline V gives CDR1 MDHEN, CDR2 SYDVKM. The CDR3 totals 16 residues. V lost 5 bases, J lost 5 bases, and 11 bases stayed unmatched. The CDR3, as DNA: TGTGCCAGCAGTGCGGCGGGAGCGGGGGGGCGGGAGACCCAGTACTTC. Protein: CASSAAGAGGRETQYF. The whole variable domain, remainder taken from reference TRBV28 and TRBJ2-5, is DVKVTQSSRYLVKRTGEKVFLECVQDMDHENMFWYRQDPGLGLRLIYFSYDVKMKEKGDIPEGYSVSREKKERFSLILESASTNQTSMYLCASSAAGAGGRETQYFGPGTRLLVL.

This clone has a single count. The chain links TRBV13 to TRBJ2-5; 7 nucleotides match TRBD1. Germline V gives CDR1 PRHDT, CDR2 FYEKMQ (reference sequence). V gave up 5 bases and J gave up 0 bases; unmatched junction bases: 6. The CDR3 is 15 residues long. CDR3 DNA: TGTGCCAGCAGCCCATGGGACAGCAACCAAGAGACCCAGTACTTC. Translation: CASSPWDSNQETQYF. Full variable domain (outside the CDR3, taken from reference TRBV13 and TRBJ2-5): AAGVIQSPRHLIKEKRETATLKCYPIPRHDTVYWYQQGPGQDPQFLISFYEKMQSDKGSIPDRFSAQQFSDYHSELNMSSLELGDSALYFCASSPWDSNQETQYFGPGTRLLVL.

The chain has TRBV5-4 and TRBJ2-5; D may match TRBD1 or TRBD2 (5 bases each). The germline V gene has CDR1 SGHNT and CDR2 YYREEE (reference sequence). V lost 4 bases and J lost 0, with 16 bases in between. The CDR3 sequence is 16 residues long. This chain's CDR3 is CASSPTRVGDQETQYF. The CDR3 DNA is TGTGCCAGCAGCCCTACCCGTGTGGGGGACCAAGAGACCCAGTACTTC.

The chain carries TRBV30 and TRBJ2-3, with 7 bases lining up with TRBD2. The CDR3 loop spans 14 amino acids. V trimming: 0 bases; J trimming: 3 bases; junction bases outside the gene matches: 3. Germline V gene data show CDR1 as GTSNPN and CDR2 as SVGIG (reference sequence). The CDR3 DNA reads TGTGCCTGGAGTGTATCGGGAGGTACAGATACGCAGTATTTT. It encodes CAWSVSGGTDTQYF.

The chain links TRBV7-2 to TRBJ1-3; perhaps TRBD1 as D (5 bases). From germline, CDR1 is SGHTA and CDR2 FQGNSA. This CDR3 spans 14 amino acids. The V end was cut by 0 bases, the J end by 4 bases, with 7 bases between. CDR3 DNA: TGTGCCAGCAGCTTAGCAGGGGCAGGAAACACCATATATTTT. Its protein is CASSLAGAGNTIYF.

This clone was seen a handful of times. The chain recombines TRBV2 with TRBJ1-5; TRBD1 agrees at 8 bases. The CDR3 consists of 15 residues. The V and J ends lost 3 bases and 4 bases, in that order; junction bases with no gene match: 5. CDR1 is SNHLY, CDR2 FYNNEI, per germline. The CDR3 nucleotides are TGTGCCAGCAGTGAGGGTCGGGACAGGAATCAGCCCCAGCATTTT. This gives the protein CASSEGRDRNQPQHF.

The V call is TRBV6-5, the J call TRBJ2-7, with 7 bases aligning to TRBD1. V shed 1 base, J shed 4 bases, and the junction held 1 base outside the gene matches. CDR1 MNHEY and CDR2 SVGAGI come from the germline V gene. The CDR3 spans 13 residues. The CDR3 DNA is TGTGCCAGCAGTTACTTACAGGGGTACGAGCAGTACTTC. This translates into CASSYLQGYEQYF.

There are a few counts of this clone. The chain is built from TRBV7-3 and TRBJ2-7; D is uncertain. The CDR3 consists of 14 residues. CDR1 is SGHTA and CDR2 is FQGTGA in the germline V gene. The V and J ends lost 0 bases and 3 bases respectively, with 9 bases between them. The chain's CDR3 is CASSLTALGYEQYF. CDR3 DNA: TGTGCCAGCAGCTTAACTGCTCTGGGCTACGAGCAGTACTTC.

V gene TRBV11-1 combines with J gene TRBJ1-2; D is uncertain. Germline V lookup: CDR1 SGHAT, CDR2 FQDESV (reference sequence). V gave up 3 bases and J gave up 4 bases, with 15 bases separating them. CDR3 length: 15 residues. The CDR3 bases are TGTGCCAGCAGCTTGGGCAGTCAAGTCGGCTATGGCTACACCTTC. This translates into CASSLGSQVGYGYTF.

The chain recombines TRBV15 with TRBJ2-7; maybe TRBD1 (6 bases). V lost 1 base and J lost 5, with 9 bases in between. This CDR3 is built from 13 residues. The germline gives CDR1 LNHNV, CDR2 YYDKDF (reference sequence). The DNA for the CDR3 is TGTGCCACCAGCAGAGCCCACAGGGACGAGCAGTACTTC. Protein: CATSRAHRDEQYF.

V is TRBV28 and J is TRBJ2-1; D might be TRBD1 or TRBD2, each matching 6 bases. Deletions cut 5 bases from V and 7 bases from J, with 15 bases between. The CDR3 loop spans 14 amino acids. The germline V gene has CDR1 MDHEN and CDR2 SYDVKM. This CDR3 reads CASSLAGGGNEQFF. In DNA form, the CDR3 reads TGTGCCAGCAGTCTGGCCGGAGGGGGGAATGAGCAGTTCTTC.